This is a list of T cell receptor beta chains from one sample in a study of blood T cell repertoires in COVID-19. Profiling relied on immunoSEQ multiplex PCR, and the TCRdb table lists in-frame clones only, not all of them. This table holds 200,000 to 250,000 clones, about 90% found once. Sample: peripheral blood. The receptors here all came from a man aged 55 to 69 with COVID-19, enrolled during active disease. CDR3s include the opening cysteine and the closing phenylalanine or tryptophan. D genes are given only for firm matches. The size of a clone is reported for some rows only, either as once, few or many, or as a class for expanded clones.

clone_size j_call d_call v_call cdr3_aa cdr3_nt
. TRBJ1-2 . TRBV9 CASSASAGWGYGYTF TGTGCCAGCAGCGCCAGCGCGGGGTGGGGCTATGGCTACACCTTC
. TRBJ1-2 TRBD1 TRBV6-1 CASSERTGGPNYGYTF TGTGCCAGCAGTGAAAGGACAGGGGGGCCTAACTATGGCTACACCTTC
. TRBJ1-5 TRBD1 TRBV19 CASSSPDRASNQPQHF TGTGCCAGTAGTTCTCCAGACAGGGCAAGCAATCAGCCCCAGCATTTT
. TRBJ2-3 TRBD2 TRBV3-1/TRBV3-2 CASRKTSGITDTQYF TGTGCCAGCAGGAAGACTAGCGGCATCACAGATACGCAGTATTTT
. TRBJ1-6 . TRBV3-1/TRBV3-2 CASSQRERTVRGNSPLHF TGTGCCAGCAGCCAGAGGGAAAGGACAGTTCGCGGGAATTCACCCCTCCACTTT
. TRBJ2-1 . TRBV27 CASRDGQTSYNEQFF TGTGCCAGCAGGGATGGACAGACCTCCTACAATGAGCAGTTCTTC
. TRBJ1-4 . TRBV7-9 CASSPGGKGSSNEKLFF TGTGCCAGCAGCCCGGGGGGTAAGGGATCGAGTAATGAAAAACTGTTTTTT
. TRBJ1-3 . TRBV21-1 CASSKRSRGGNTIYF TGTGCCAGCAGCAAAAGGTCGCGGGGGGGTAACACCATATATTTT
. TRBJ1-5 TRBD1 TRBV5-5 CASTPRTGANQPQHF TGTGCCAGCACCCCACGGACAGGAGCCAATCAGCCCCAGCATTTT
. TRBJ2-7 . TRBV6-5 CASSYSARLNYEQYF TGTGCCAGCAGTTACTCAGCCAGGTTAAACTACGAGCAGTACTTC
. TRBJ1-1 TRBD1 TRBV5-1 CASSLDRGNTEAFF TGCGCCAGCAGCTTGGACAGGGGGAACACTGAAGCTTTCTTT
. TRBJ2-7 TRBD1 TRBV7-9 CASSFRTGLSYEQYF TGTGCCAGCAGCTTCCGGACAGGGCTTTCCTACGAGCAGTACTTC
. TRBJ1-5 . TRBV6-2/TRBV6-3 CASSYGTGTPDNQPQHF TGTGCCAGCAGTTACGGAACCGGGACACCCGACAATCAGCCCCAGCATTTT
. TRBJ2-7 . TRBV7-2 CASRLLYEQYF TGTGCCAGCCGACTTCTCTACGAGCAGTACTTC
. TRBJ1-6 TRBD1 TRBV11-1 CASSPSGTENSPLHF TGTGCCAGCAGCCCTTCCGGGACAGAAAATTCACCCCTCCACTTT
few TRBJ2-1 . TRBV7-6 CASSLAGGLYNEQFF TGTGCCAGCAGCTTAGCGGGGGGGCTCTACAATGAGCAGTTCTTC
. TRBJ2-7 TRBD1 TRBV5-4 CASSLDRGTYEQYF TGTGCCAGCAGCTTAGACAGGGGAACCTACGAGCAGTACTTC
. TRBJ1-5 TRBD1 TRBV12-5 CASGKTGGDRQPQHF TGTGCTAGTGGCAAGACAGGGGGCGACCGTCAGCCCCAGCATTTT
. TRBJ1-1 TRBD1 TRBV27 CASSLQGVTNTEAFF TGTGCCAGCAGTTTACAGGGGGTCACGAACACTGAAGCTTTCTTT
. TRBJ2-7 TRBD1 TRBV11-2 CASSLVLRQGSYEQYF TGTGCCAGCAGCTTAGTCCTGAGACAGGGAAGCTACGAGCAGTACTTC
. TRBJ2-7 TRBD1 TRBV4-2 CASSPGPGQRYEQYF TGTGCCAGCAGCCCTGGTCCGGGACAGAGATACGAGCAGTACTTC
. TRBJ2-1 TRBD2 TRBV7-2 CASSPLAGSTQSSYNEQFF TGTGCCAGCAGCCCACTAGCGGGATCAACTCAGAGCTCCTACAATGAGCAGTTCTTC
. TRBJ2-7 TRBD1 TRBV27 CASSLLGQGIGEQYF TGTGCCAGCAGTTTATTAGGACAGGGAATTGGGGAGCAGTACTTC
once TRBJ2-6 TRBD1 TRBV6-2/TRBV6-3 CASSYSRGPTNSGANVLTF TGTGCCAGCAGTTACTCGAGGGGGCCCACGAACTCTGGGGCCAACGTCCTGACTTTC
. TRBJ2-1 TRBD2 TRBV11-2 CASSNPENPSGLYNEQFF TGTGCCAGCAGCAACCCTGAAAATCCTAGCGGATTGTACAATGAGCAGTTCTTC
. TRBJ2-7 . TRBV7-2 CASSLVGGYEQYF TGTGCCAGCAGCTTAGTGGGGGGCTACGAGCAGTACTTC
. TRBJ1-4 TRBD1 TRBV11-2 CASSLRDRVYEKLFF TGTGCCAGCAGCTTAAGGGACAGGGTATATGAAAAACTGTTTTTT
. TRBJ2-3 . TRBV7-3 CASSLNLGAVDTQYF TGTGCCAGCAGCTTAAACTTGGGGGCCGTAGATACGCAGTATTTT
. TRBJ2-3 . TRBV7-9 CASSYRVGAQYF TGTGCCAGCAGCTACAGGGTAGGTGCGCAGTATTTT
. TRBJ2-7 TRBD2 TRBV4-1 CASSQDRLAGFYEQYF TGCGCCAGCAGCCAAGATAGGCTAGCGGGATTTTACGAGCAGTACTTC
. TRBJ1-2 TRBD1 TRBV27 CASREDRGLHYGYTF TGTGCCAGCAGAGAGGACAGGGGGCTCCACTATGGCTACACCTTC
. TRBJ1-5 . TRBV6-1 CASSEGARNQPQHF TGTGCCAGCAGTGAGGGGGCGCGGAATCAGCCCCAGCATTTT
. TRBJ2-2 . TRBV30 CAWSPGGYSPLLDTGELFF TGTGCCTGGAGTCCCGGTGGGTACAGCCCCCTTTTGGACACCGGGGAGCTGTTTTTT
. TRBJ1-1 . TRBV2 CASFQVNTEAFF TGTGCCAGCTTTCAGGTGAACACTGAAGCTTTCTTT
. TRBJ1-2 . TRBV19 CASSKESLYGYTF TGTGCCAGTAGTAAAGAGAGCTTGTATGGCTACACCTTC
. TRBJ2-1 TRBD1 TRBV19 CASSSGQGRDEQFF TGTGCCAGTAGTTCGGGACAGGGGCGGGATGAGCAGTTCTTC
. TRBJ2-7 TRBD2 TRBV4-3 CASSPGVAGVLSYEQYF TGCGCCAGCAGCCCCGGGGTAGCGGGAGTGTTATCCTACGAGCAGTACTTC
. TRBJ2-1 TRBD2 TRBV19 CASSTPSGTSGRGNEQFF TGTGCCAGTAGTACCCCCTCCGGGACTAGCGGGAGGGGGAATGAGCAGTTCTTC
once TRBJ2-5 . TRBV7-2 CASSLAGAGETQYF TGTGCCAGCAGCTTAGCGGGAGCGGGAGAGACCCAGTACTTC
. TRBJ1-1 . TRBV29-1 CSVFTGGTEAFF TGCAGCGTTTTTACCGGGGGCACTGAAGCTTTCTTT
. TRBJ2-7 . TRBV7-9 CASSPSTGNYEQYF TGTGCCAGCAGCCCCAGTACAGGCAATTACGAGCAGTACTTC
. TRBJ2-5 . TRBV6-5 CASSPLIQETQYF TGTGCCAGCAGCCCACTGATCCAAGAGACCCAGTACTTC
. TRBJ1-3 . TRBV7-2 CASSLQGPTASGNTIYF TGTGCCAGCAGCTTACAAGGGCCGACAGCCTCTGGAAACACCATATATTTT